The present TCR beta chain was sequenced within a study of CD8+ T cells in alopecia areata (dated by TCRdb to the late 2010s). The study in broad terms: The treated patients, all with moderate-to-severe alopecia areata, were enrolled in an open-label pilot trial of oral tofacitinib given at 5 to 10 mg twice daily. Patients stayed on tofacitinib for 6 to 18 months and then had 6 months of follow-up off drug so that delayed response and recurrence could be assessed. In treated patients, disease severity was measured using the SALT score, which gives the percentage of scalp surface area affected. In both human patients and the C3H/HeJ mouse model, the study applied high-throughput TCRbeta sequencing to look at T cell clonal expansion in alopecia areata. Scalp tissue and sorted CD4+ and CD8+ peripheral blood T cells from patchy and totalis/universalis alopecia areata patients and from healthy controls were covered by human TCRbeta sequencing. Patients on tofacitinib were biopsied at baseline and after 4 and 24 weeks of treatment, and several of the patients also had a later scalp biopsy. Clonality in the scalp was compared among normal scalp (n=4), patchy alopecia areata scalp (n=8), and alopecia totalis/universalis scalp (n=8). RNA was extracted with the PAXgene miRNA kit for fixed scalp, the miRNeasy kit for PBMCs, and the RNeasy kit for mouse skin. TCRbeta CDR3 regions were amplified by immunoSEQ multiplex PCR using 35 Vbeta forward and 13 Jbeta reverse primers. General study outcomes and caveats: With tofacitinib, both scalp clonality and the number of expanded CD8+ clones among the top 100 scalp clones went down significantly. During tofacitinib treatment, many expanded lesional clones stuck around in both scalp and blood, and this persistence may partly explain why relapse happens after treatment is stopped. Higher clonality and more expanded CD8+ clones were observed in lesional scalp than in normal scalp, particularly in alopecia totalis/universalis, a finding suggestive of antigenic drive. Shared TCR sequences between patients were less evident than in mice, which may be partly attributable to HLA diversity in the patient population. Scalp TCR repertoire analysis is complicated because resident alphabeta T cells in normal human skin are also sequenced, whereas mouse skin is dominated by gammadelta T cells. Because the treated cohort was small and had only one nonresponder, larger studies are needed to examine links between baseline CD8+ expansion and response.

On this clone itself: Its binding antigen is unknown. No base quality values were provided; no much bigger clone lies one nucleotide off.

The method was the immunoSEQ multiplex PCR assay. To provide template for TCR sequencing, every sample had RNA extracted and reverse transcribed into cDNA. SuperScript III was used to make first-strand cDNA, primed with a 2:1 mix of oligo-dT and random hexamers. A synthetic immune receptor repertoire was used to measure amplification bias, and any remaining bias was corrected computationally. Per the original workflow: Raw reads were preprocessed to remove errors, and CDR3 was defined by IMGT conventions from the conserved cysteine to phenylalanine. Clonality was computed by normalizing Shannon entropy by log2 of the number of productive unique TCRs and subtracting the result from 1. CD4 or CD8 identity of scalp clones was inferred by cross-referencing scalp TCRbeta sequences with sorted blood CD4 and CD8 repertoires. TCRdb retrieved this table from immuneACCESS and kept in-frame rearrangements only. Not all clones are present; in checked studies, unresolved V genes account for under half, and no reason is known for the remainder. That table supplies the V and J calls and clone size; D and trimming were determined from the DNA. This sample is represented by 85,000 to 110,000 clones; approximately 90% of them were singletons. The top ten clonotypes cover over 8.5% of the sample.

According to the study, the label for this sample's treatment or condition signals: oral pan-JAK inhibitor, 5-10 mg twice daily. Peripheral blood and lesional scalp punch biopsies were obtained from patients with alopecia areata. PBMCs were isolated by density centrifugation and stained for CD3, CD4 and CD8, after which CD4+ and CD8+ T cells were sorted on a FACSAria. Trimming removed 5 bases from V and 5 bases from J, leaving 10 bases between the germline ends. The CDR3 sequence holds 12 residues, the cysteine and phenylalanine included. The read is trimmed to its CDR3 DNA, 36 bases read in frame from base 1. CDR1 and CDR2 are drawn from the germline V gene: SNHLY, FYNNEI.

In this chain, TRBV2 is recombined with TRBJ2-7; a tentative D call is TRBD1 (6 bases match). The source was CD8+ T cells sorted from blood, collected around week 31, from a patient treated with tofacitinib. The receptor comes from a human donor with alopecia areata. The DNA is TGTGCCAGCAGTAACAGGGAAAACGAGCAGTACTTC. It specifies CASSNRENEQYF. With the portions outside the CDR3 filled from the reference TRBV2 and TRBJ2-7 genes, the complete variable region becomes EPEVTQTPSHQVTQMGQEVILRCVPISNHLYFYWYRQILGQKVEFLVSFYNNEISEKSEIFDDQFSVERPDGSNFTLKIRSTKLEDSAMYFCASSNRENEQYFGPGTRLTVT.